This T cell receptor beta chain was captured in a study of T cell repertoires in cytomegalovirus infection. Study information: An indication of both CMV infection and matching HLA type came from public TCR beta signatures. Study-level results: HLA-C-restricted CMV clonotypes gave the most frequent clonotype in two of eight donors.

The germline CDR1 and CDR2 sequences are SGHTA and FQGNSA. V was trimmed by 3 bases and J by 0 bases, leaving 6 bases between them. This CDR3 spans 15 amino acids. This clonotype appeared many times. Its antigen is undetermined. TCRdb fed the reads into MiXCR, producing one record per CDR3 protein. This sample has fewer than 250,000 distinct CDR3 sequences, with roughly 23% found just once. Material: CD8+ T cells from PBMCs. The receptor's source is a human donor in good health (CMV status not recorded). Some clones in this sample may be carry-over from other donors' samples. This chain uses TRBV7-2 with TRBJ2-6; D remains ambiguous. In DNA form, the CDR3 reads TGTGCCAGCAGCTTTTTTTCCTCTGGGGCCAACGTCCTGACTTTC. Encoded protein: CASSFFSSGANVLTF. Combining the CDR3 with reference TRBV7-2 and TRBJ2-6 gives the whole variable domain GAGVSQSPSNKVTEKGKDVELRCDPISGHTALYWYRQSLGQGLEFLIYFQGNSAPDKSGLPSDRFSAERTGGSVSTLTIQRTQQEDSAVYLCASSFFSSGANVLTFGAGSRLTVL.